Detailed here is one TCR beta chain. This record comes from a study of blood T cell repertoires in COVID-19. Study at large: PBMCs, B-cell-depleted T cells, or T cells were the source of the cDNA or gDNA that made up the material.

The CDR3 length is 13 residues. The V gene end was trimmed by 8 bases and the J gene end by 3 bases; junction bases not matched to a gene: 6. Per the original data handling: Nucleated cell counts were estimated from reference gene primer amplification. The data were produced by immunoSEQ multiplex PCR, yet TCRdb's version contains in-frame clones alone and is incomplete. The V and J calls and clone size come from that table; D and trimming were worked out from the DNA. Here the sample spans some 160,000 clones, more than 75% being singletons. This TCR was sampled from a man aged 50-59 years who had recovered from COVID-19. The chain has TRBV12-3 or TRBV12-4 and TRBJ2-7; 8 bases agree with TRBD1. The material sequenced was peripheral blood. The CDR3 region is CASGDRGIYEQYF. CDR3 DNA sequence: TGTGCCAGCGGTGACAGGGGTATCTACGAGCAGTACTTC.